These T cell receptor beta chains were read from a single sample in a study of T cell responses to AZD1222 COVID-19 vaccine. Using immunoSEQ multiplex PCR, the repertoire was profiled, and TCRdb retains in-frame clones only, with some absent. Of roughly 100,000 clones in the sample, roughly 92% are singletons; the top ten hold 7.5% to 9.5%. Sequences were derived from peripheral blood, sampled 28 days after the second AZD1222 dose. The source of these receptors is an adult who received the AZD1222 COVID-19 vaccine. CDR3s include the opening cysteine and the closing phenylalanine or tryptophan. A D gene is named only where the DNA matches it firmly. A row's size may be missing; if present it is once, few, many or a size class.

TRBD1	-	TRBJ1-5	TRBV18	TGTGCCAGCTCACCGGACAGGGGCCCGAAGCCCCAGCATTTT	CASSPDRGPKPQHF
-	-	TRBJ1-3	TRBV7-8	TGTGCCAGCAGCTTAGCTTTGGGGTATCGAGACACCATATATTTT	CASSLALGYRDTIYF
-	-	TRBJ2-1	TRBV7-8	TGTGCCAGCAGCTTAAACAATGAGCAGTTCTTC	CASSLNNEQFF
TRBD1	once	TRBJ2-7	TRBV5-6	TGTGCCAGCAGCTTGGGACAGGGCCATGGTCGACAGTACTTC	CASSLGQGHGRQYF
TRBD1	-	TRBJ1-1	TRBV5-1	TGCGCCAGCAGCCCAAGACAGGGGGCGAACACTGAAGCTTTCTTT	CASSPRQGANTEAFF
-	-	TRBJ1-5	TRBV6-1	TGTGCCAGCAGTGAAGGGCAGGTCGGAGGTCAGCCCCAGCATTTT	CASSEGQVGGQPQHF
TRBD2	-	TRBJ2-7	TRBV3-1/TRBV3-2	TGTGCCAGCAGCCCAGCCGGGACTAGCGGGAGGGTTCTCGAGCAGTACTTC	CASSPAGTSGRVLEQYF
-	-	TRBJ2-5	TRBV5-1	TGCGCCAGCAGCAGCCAGGGGAGTCGGCAAGAGACCCAGTACTTC	CASSSQGSRQETQYF
-	-	TRBJ2-7	TRBV14	TGTGCCAGCAGCCAAGCCACCTGGGGTTACTCCTACGAGCAGTACTTC	CASSQATWGYSYEQYF
TRBD1	-	TRBJ1-5	TRBV2	TGTGCCAGCAGTCCGCGACAGGGAAGGCAGCCCCAGCATTTT	CASSPRQGRQPQHF
-	-	TRBJ1-1	TRBV7-2	TGTGCCAGCAGCTTACCTGGACGGATGAACACTGAAGCTTTCTTT	CASSLPGRMNTEAFF
-	once	TRBJ2-3	TRBV2	TGTGCCAGCAAACAGGGACTAGATACGCAGTATTTT	CASKQGLDTQYF
-	-	TRBJ2-7	TRBV11-2	TGTGCCAGCAGCCCCACGGACAGACCCACGCAGTACTTC	CASSPTDRPTQYF
TRBD1	-	TRBJ1-1	TRBV11-2	TGTGCCAGCCGTCCCTTTATGGCCCGGGACAGGGGCACTGAAGCTTTCTTT	CASRPFMARDRGTEAFF
-	-	TRBJ2-3	TRBV4-1	TGCGCCAGCAGCCACCTCCCCCCGGTGGGCACAGATACGCAGTATTTT	CASSHLPPVGTDTQYF
TRBD2	-	TRBJ2-1	TRBV4-1	TGCGCCAGCAGCCAGACCGGGACTAGTCGTCCTGAGCAGTTCTTC	CASSQTGTSRPEQFF
TRBD1	-	TRBJ2-7	TRBV7-2	TGTGCCAGCAGCATCGGGACAGCGATATCCTACGAGCAGTACTTC	CASSIGTAISYEQYF
TRBD1	-	TRBJ2-2	TRBV11-3	TGTGCCAGCAGTACCGGGACAGGGGTTGTCGGGGAGCTGTTTTTT	CASSTGTGVVGELFF
TRBD1	-	TRBJ1-4	TRBV29-1	TGCAGCGTTAGGGGACCAGGGGGGGAAAAACTGTTTTTT	CSVRGPGGEKLFF
-	-	TRBJ1-3	TRBV15	TGTGCCACCAGCAGAGATAGCGTTCACTCTGGAAACACCATATATTTT	CATSRDSVHSGNTIYF
TRBD1	-	TRBJ2-7	TRBV5-8	TGTGCCAGCAGCTGGACAGGGGGTGCCCTCTCCTACGAGCAGTACTTC	CASSWTGGALSYEQYF
TRBD2	-	TRBJ2-3	TRBV6-5	TGTGCCAGCAGTTACCAGCGGGGGATCACAGATACGCAGTATTTT	CASSYQRGITDTQYF
-	-	TRBJ2-1	TRBV15	TGTGCCACCAGGTCCTACAGGGCGGGGAATGAGCAGTTCTTC	CATRSYRAGNEQFF
TRBD1	-	TRBJ2-7	TRBV27	TGTGCCAGCAGCAGACAGGGGGGCTACGAGCAGTACTTC	CASSRQGGYEQYF
-	-	TRBJ2-7	TRBV3-1/TRBV3-2	TGTGCCAGCAGCCCTTATAGAGCATACGAGCAGTACTTC	CASSPYRAYEQYF
-	-	TRBJ2-3	TRBV7-3	TGTGCCAGCAGCTTAAAGGCGGGCCTTACCACAGATACGCAGTATTTT	CASSLKAGLTTDTQYF
-	-	TRBJ1-1	TRBV29-1	TGCAGCGTTAAGTTGTCAGAGGACACTGAAGCTTTCTTT	CSVKLSEDTEAFF
-	-	TRBJ2-3	TRBV29-1	TGCAGCGGCCGAGAGGTGGATACGCAGTATTTT	CSGREVDTQYF
TRBD2	-	TRBJ2-1	TRBV5-1	TGCGCCAGCAGCGACGGGACTAGCTCTTTCAATGAGCAGTTCTTC	CASSDGTSSFNEQFF
TRBD1	-	TRBJ2-5	TRBV5-4	TGTGCCAGCAGCTTGGGGGGACAGGGGTCTCAAGAGACCCAGTACTTC	CASSLGGQGSQETQYF
-	-	TRBJ1-5	TRBV28	TGTGCCAGCAGCCCTGCGGCTGGACAGCCCCAGCATTTT	CASSPAAGQPQHF
TRBD2	-	TRBJ2-1	TRBV4-3	TGCGCCAGCAGCCAGGATGGTGGACTAGCGGGCGGAAATGAGCAGTTCTTC	CASSQDGGLAGGNEQFF
-	-	TRBJ2-3	TRBV18	TGTGCCAGCTCACCGCGGGGCACAGATACGCAGTATTTT	CASSPRGTDTQYF
-	-	TRBJ1-4	TRBV4-1	TGCGCCAGCAGCCAAGTAGGTCGAAGGGAGGAAAAACTGTTTTTT	CASSQVGRREEKLFF
-	-	TRBJ2-7	TRBV15	TGTGCCACCAGCAGAGAGAAGAGGAGGGGGCGCGGTAGGGACGAGCAGTACTTC	CATSREKRRGRGRDEQYF
-	-	TRBJ1-2	TRBV28	TGTGCCAGCAGTTTACAAGGGCACTATGGCTACACCTTC	CASSLQGHYGYTF
TRBD1	-	TRBJ1-1	TRBV7-9	TGTGCCAGCAGCAAAGAAGGGCAGGGGGCGTGGGTACACACTGAAGCTTTCTTT	CASSKEGQGAWVHTEAFF
TRBD1	-	TRBJ1-2	TRBV10-1	TGCGCCAGCCCCGCAGGGGGCCCTGGCTACACCTTC	CASPAGGPGYTF
TRBD2	-	TRBJ2-3	TRBV7-8	TGTGCCAGCAGCTCGACTAGCGGGAGGACAGATACGCAGTATTTT	CASSSTSGRTDTQYF
TRBD1	-	TRBJ1-4	TRBV5-1	TGCGCCAGCAGCTCCGGGGGGACAGGGAATGAAAAACTGTTTTTT	CASSSGGTGNEKLFF
-	-	TRBJ1-3	TRBV9	TGTGCCAGCAGCGGCCCCCCGGGAGGGGTCGGAAACACCATATATTTT	CASSGPPGGVGNTIYF
TRBD1	once	TRBJ2-1	TRBV19	TGTGCCAGTATCGGGCAGGGGGTTGGCAATGAGCAGTTCTTC	CASIGQGVGNEQFF
TRBD1	once	TRBJ2-5	TRBV11-2	TGTGCCAGCAGCCCGGGACAGGGTTCTGGCGAGACCCAGTACTTC	CASSPGQGSGETQYF
-	-	TRBJ1-5	TRBV28	TGTGCCAGCAAAGTGACAGTAATGCGCAATCAGCCCCAGCATTTT	CASKVTVMRNQPQHF
-	once	TRBJ1-6	TRBV2	TGTGCCAGCAGTGAAGGCATTCTTCGGAATTCACCCCTCCACTTT	CASSEGILRNSPLHF
TRBD1	once	TRBJ2-7	TRBV18	TGTGCCAGCTCACCACCCGGGACAGGGAATGGTGAGCAGTACTTC	CASSPPGTGNGEQYF
-	-	TRBJ1-1	TRBV10-3	TGTGCCAGCCGGGGCCCGGGGACTGAAGCTTTCTTT	CASRGPGTEAFF
-	-	TRBJ2-1	TRBV29-1	TGCAGCTCTGTAGAGTACAATGAGCAGTTCTTC	CSSVEYNEQFF
-	-	TRBJ1-5	TRBV12-3/TRBV12-4	TGTGCCAGCAGTTTGGGCAATCAGCCCCAGCATTTT	CASSLGNQPQHF
-	-	TRBJ1-1	TRBV28	TGTGCCAGCAGCCCTCCTCCGGCAGGCCCTGGGACTGAAGCTTTCTTT	CASSPPPAGPGTEAFF
TRBD1	-	TRBJ2-7	TRBV7-2	TGTGCCAGCAGCTCCGGGACAGGGGTTTACGAGCAGTACTTC	CASSSGTGVYEQYF
TRBD1	-	TRBJ2-2	TRBV19	TGTGCCAGTAGTACGACAGGGTACACCGGGGAGCTGTTTTTT	CASSTTGYTGELFF
-	-	TRBJ2-7	TRBV20-1	TGCAGTGCCCCCCGACAGCGCGAGCAGTACTTC	CSAPRQREQYF
TRBD1	-	TRBJ2-7	TRBV11-2	TGTGCCAGCAGCTTAGACTCGGGACAGATATCCTACGAGCAGTACTTC	CASSLDSGQISYEQYF
-	-	TRBJ1-2	TRBV4-2	TGTGCCAGCAGCCAAGAGAAACAGGGAGGTTCTGGCTACACCTTC	CASSQEKQGGSGYTF
-	-	TRBJ2-1	TRBV5-1	TGCGCCAGCAGCTCGTTAGGGGGCTCCTACAATGAGCAGTTCTTC	CASSSLGGSYNEQFF
-	-	TRBJ1-1	TRBV19	TGTGCCAGTAGTCCAGGACCCACTGAAGCTTTCTTT	CASSPGPTEAFF
-	-	TRBJ1-2	TRBV6-1	TGTGCCGCAGCACGGGATACTAACTATGGCTACACCTTC	CAAARDTNYGYTF
TRBD2	once	TRBJ2-7	TRBV28	TGTGCCAGCAGCCACTTTTCGGGGGGGAGTTACGAGCAGTACTTC	CASSHFSGGSYEQYF